The entry below describes one T cell receptor (beta chain). This specimen comes from a study of blood T cell repertoires in COVID-19. Study details: There were acute and convalescent COVID-19 samples, and they came from the United States, Italy and Spain. From T cells, B-cell-depleted T cells, or PBMCs came the material, which was cDNA or gDNA.

During active infection, Seattle patients enrolled and were then monitored through disease. This CDR3 has 16 amino acids. Germline CDR1 ENHRY, CDR2 SYGVKD. V dropped 0 bases and J dropped 4; count of bases not matched to a gene: 7. Original data processing: Estimation of nucleated cell counts relied on the amplification of reference gene primers. The method was immunoSEQ multiplex PCR; TCRdb's version includes in-frame clones alone and lacks a portion of them. V and J calls and clone size are given by that table; D and trimming were obtained from the DNA. The top ten clones hold more than 15% of a sample with roughly 290,000 clones, more than 65% of them seen once.

The J gene is TRBJ2-3, the V gene TRBV10-3; TRBD1 aligns across 7 bases. This TCR derives from a person between 65 and 79 years old with COVID-19, enrolled during active disease. The sample was peripheral blood. The CDR3 nucleotides read TGTGCCATCAGTGAGTCGAGGGGGCCGGGCCCAGATACGCAGTATTTT. It specifies CAISESRGPGPDTQYF.